The next 17 T cell receptor beta chains were all read from a single sample in a study of blood T cell repertoires in COVID-19. Clones were read by immunoSEQ multiplex PCR, and TCRdb kept only the in-frame ones, dropping some. Among more than 200,000 clones listed, less than 90% were seen once. Sequencing was performed on peripheral blood. These receptors originate from a man between 25 and 39 years old with active or convalescent COVID-19.

This chain joins TRBV12-2 and TRBJ1-5. TRBV12-2 is a listed pseudogene. The CDR3 runs 16 residues. The DNA of the CDR3 is TGTGCAAGTCGCTTAGCGGGGGGTAGGGTTAGTCAGCCCCAGCATTTT. Translated, it gives CASRLAGGRVSQPQHF.

V gene TRBV27 combines with J gene TRBJ2-1, with 10 bases aligning to TRBD2. Per the germline V gene, CDR1 is MNHEY and CDR2 is SMNVEV (reference sequence). The CDR3 totals 15 residues. V lost 5 bases to trimming and J lost 4 bases; unmatched junction nucleotides: 5. The CDR3 nucleotides read TGTGCCAGCAGTCATAGCGGGGGGTCTTACAATGAGCAGTTCTTC. Translation gives CASSHSGGSYNEQFF.

The V and J genes are TRBV6-5 and TRBJ1-1; 7 bases agree with TRBD1. V lost 6 bases to trimming and J lost 5 bases; unmatched junction nucleotides: 9. The CDR3 runs to 14 residues. CDR1 is MNHEY, CDR2 SVGAGI, per germline. The DNA for the CDR3 is TGTGCCAGCAGCCAAGAGAACAGGGGAACTGAAGCTTTCTTT. It is translated as CASSQENRGTEAFF.

The chain recombines TRBV9 with TRBJ2-5, with D uncertain. The CDR3 is made up of 11 amino acids. The germline gives CDR1 SGDLS, CDR2 YYNGEE. V dropped 3 bases and J dropped 3 bases, with 3 bases sitting between them. The CDR3 DNA reads as TGTGCCAGCAGCGCAGAAGAGACCCAGTACTTC. Its translation is CASSAEETQYF. The whole variable domain, filled in from reference TRBV9 and TRBJ2-5, reads DSGVTQTPKHLITATGQRVTLRCSPRSGDLSVYWYQQSLDQGLQFLIQYYNGEERAKGNILERFSAQQFPDLHSELNLSSLELGDSALYFCASSAEETQYFGPGTRLLVL.

The chain employs TRBV4-3 and TRBJ2-3, with 10 positions matching TRBD2. V trimming: 1 base; J trimming: 7 bases; junction bases outside the gene matches: 5. CDR1 and CDR2 from the germline V gene are LGHNA and YSLEER. This CDR3 is 15 amino acids long. The CDR3, as DNA: TGCGCCAGCAGCCAAGCCAGCGGGGGGGCCAATACGCAGTATTTT. Its protein product is CASSQASGGANTQYF.

The chain links TRBV19 to TRBJ2-2, with 10 bases that match TRBD1. CDR3 length: 15 residues. V was pared by 7 bases and J by 1 base, with 3 bases of the junction left unmatched. CDR1 is LNHDA and CDR2 is SQIVND in the germline V gene (reference sequence). The CDR3 loop is CASIRDRGNTGELFF. CDR3 in DNA: TGTGCCAGTATACGGGACAGGGGGAACACCGGGGAGCTGTTTTTT.

The chain recombines TRBV24-1 with TRBJ2-3; 9 bases agree with TRBD1. After removal of 8 bases from V and 1 base from J, the junction contained 12 bases not matched to a gene. CDR1 and CDR2 (germline): KGHDR, SFDVKD. This CDR3 spans 17 amino acids. The CDR3, as DNA: TGTGCCACCAAACTATATGACTGGACAGGGGGCACAGATACGCAGTATTTT. It translates to CATKLYDWTGGTDTQYF.

The rearrangement uses TRBV2 and TRBJ1-2; the match to TRBD1 covers 7 bases. The V gene end was trimmed by 3 bases and the J gene end by 8 bases; junction bases not matched to a gene: 12. This CDR3 has 15 residues. Germline CDR1 reads SNHLY; CDR2 reads FYNNEI. The CDR3 is CASSDGTVSARGYTF. CDR3 bases: TGTGCCAGCAGTGACGGGACAGTGTCGGCGCGAGGCTACACCTTC.

The rearrangement links TRBV29-1 to TRBJ2-3, with 10 bases fitting TRBD1. This CDR3 comprises 16 residues. V was clipped by 2 bases and J by 8 bases; unmatched bases: 13. Looked up from germline, CDR1 is SQVTM and CDR2 is ANQGSEA. The CDR3 DNA sequence: TGCAGCGTTGAACGACGTGGGGGGACAGGGGAGTCTACGCAGTATTTT. Protein product: CSVERRGGTGESTQYF.

This clone was observed a single time. J is TRBJ1-6 and V is TRBV6-1; D may be TRBD1 (5 bases). Germline CDR1 MNHNS, CDR2 SASEGT. This CDR3 is built from 15 residues. Trimming cost V 0 bases and J 10 bases, with 13 bases left between them. In nucleotides, the CDR3 is TGTGCCAGCAGTGAAGCTAGTGGCAGGGCATCACCCCTCCACTTT. The encoded protein is CASSEASGRASPLHF.

The V call is TRBV4-3, the J call TRBJ2-1; D call uncertain. The V and J ends lost 0 bases and 4 bases respectively, with 10 bases between them. Germline values: CDR1 LGHNA, CDR2 YSLEER. This CDR3 is built from 15 residues. Here the CDR3 DNA reads TGCGCCAGCAGCCAAGAACCGGCAGCGTACAATGAGCAGTTCTTC. This translates into CASSQEPAAYNEQFF.

The chain uses TRBV5-1 and TRBJ1-5; 7 positions match TRBD1. Per germline, CDR1 SGHRS and CDR2 YFSETQ. CDR3 length: 14 residues. Trimming took 3 bases from V and 6 from J; bases not matched to a gene: 6. DNA of the CDR3: TGCGCCAGCAGCTCCGAGGGGGCGGGTCAGCCCCAGCATTTT. Translating gives CASSSEGAGQPQHF.

The rearrangement uses TRBV6-5 and TRBJ2-7; D is perhaps TRBD1 (6 bases). V shed 5 bases and J shed 2 bases, with 16 bases lying between them. The CDR3 sequence is 15 residues long. From germline, CDR1 is MNHEY and CDR2 SVGAGI. The CDR3 loop reads CASSPQTGTAYEQYF. The CDR3 DNA follows: TGTGCCAGCAGTCCTCAAACAGGGACCGCCTACGAGCAGTACTTC.

CDR3 DNA: TGTGCCAGCAGCTTAGTCCCCAGATATTCACCCCTCCACTTT. As protein: CASSLVPRYSPLHF. V gene TRBV7-2 combines with J gene TRBJ1-6, with D uncertain. Trimming left V 1 base short and J 8 bases short, with 9 bases between. The CDR3 loop spans 14 amino acids. Per the germline V gene, CDR1 is SGHTA and CDR2 is FQGNSA.

V usage is TRBV3-1 (or the pseudogene TRBV3-2) and J usage is TRBJ2-2; D remains ambiguous. The germline CDR1 and CDR2 sequences are LGHDT and YNNKEL (reference sequence). The V end lost 0 bases, the J end lost 3 bases, and 11 bases lay between the germline ends. This CDR3 region has 16 residues. Here the CDR3 reads CASSQDFQLYTGELFF. The DNA for the CDR3 is TGTGCCAGCAGCCAAGATTTCCAGTTATACACCGGGGAGCTGTTTTTT.

The chain combines TRBV5-5 with TRBJ2-1, with D perhaps matching TRBD1 (6 bases). This CDR3 is built from 15 residues. Germline lookup yields CDR1 SGHKS and CDR2 YYEKEE (reference sequence). V was shortened by 1 base and J by 1 base, with 9 bases between the two germline ends. CDR3 sequence: CASSLLQGSYNEQFF. The CDR3 DNA follows: TGTGCCAGCAGCTTGTTACAGGGTTCCTACAATGAGCAGTTCTTC.

The rearrangement uses TRBV5-5 and TRBJ2-7; a possible D gene is TRBD2 (6 bases). V lost 4 bases, J lost 3 bases, and 23 bases lay in between. The CDR3 covers 17 residues. Germline CDR1 is SGHKS and CDR2 is YYEKEE (reference sequence). The DNA for the CDR3 is TGTGCCAGCAGCCCGGGAGTTGGGGCCGGGAGACACTACGAGCAGTACTTC. Residues: CASSPGVGAGRHYEQYF.